The clone carrying this TCR beta chain was detected many times. Antigen: not known. 5'RACE primed at constant segments yielded TCR alpha and TCR beta cDNA libraries bearing sample barcodes and UMIs. TCRdb re-called the 5' RACE reads through MiXCR, storing one row per CDR3 protein. Here the sample spans some 320,000 distinct CDR3 sequences, approximately 14% being singletons. Germline V gene sequence: CDR1 SGHRS, CDR2 YFSETQ. The CDR3 length is 15 residues. V was clipped by 0 bases and J by 4 bases; unmatched bases: 5. This specimen belongs to a study of T-cell memory formation after mild COVID-19. Regarding the study as a whole: Pre-infection memory showed some responding clones, and this suggested that cross-reactive memory joined.

The chain employs TRBV5-1 and TRBJ1-1; 8 bases agree with TRBD1. Specimen: PBMCs or a T cell subset sorted from them (not recorded which). The clonotype was recovered from a man aged 18 to 30 who had mild COVID-19 (a few samples of this study predate the infection). Cell type and time point are not known. The CDR3 sequence: CASSLALTGGTEAFF. CDR3 DNA sequence: TGCGCCAGCAGCTTGGCATTAACAGGGGGCACTGAAGCTTTCTTT. Based on the CDR3 plus reference TRBV5-1 and TRBJ1-1, the full variable domain is KAGVTQTPRYLIKTRGQQVTLSCSPISGHRSVSWYQQTPGQGLQFLFEYFSETQRNKGNFPGRFSGRQFSNSRSEMNVSTLELGDSALYLCASSLALTGGTEAFFGQGTRLTVV.